This TCR beta chain was sequenced in a study of blood T cell repertoires in COVID-19. Study as a whole: Whether acute or convalescent, the COVID-19 samples came from the United States, Italy and Spain. PBMCs, B-cell-depleted T cells, or T cells provided the cDNA or gDNA that made up the material.

Measured with immunoSEQ multiplex PCR; TCRdb has only the in-frame clones, and not every one. The data hold some 510,000 clones, with 88% observed a single time. The source of this sequence is a woman in her forties who had recovered from COVID-19. The specimen was PBMCs or T cells enriched from blood (not recorded which).

Here the CDR3 reads CASSLTSGSAGELFF. The DNA for the CDR3 is TGCGCCAGCAGCTTGACAAGCGGGAGTGCCGGGGAGCTGTTTTTT. This sequence joins TRBV5-1 and TRBJ2-2; 8 bases are a match to TRBD2. CDR3 length equals 15 residues. Germline CDR1 and CDR2: SGHRS and YFSETQ. The trim removed 1 base at V and 6 bases at J, leaving 5 bases unmatched.